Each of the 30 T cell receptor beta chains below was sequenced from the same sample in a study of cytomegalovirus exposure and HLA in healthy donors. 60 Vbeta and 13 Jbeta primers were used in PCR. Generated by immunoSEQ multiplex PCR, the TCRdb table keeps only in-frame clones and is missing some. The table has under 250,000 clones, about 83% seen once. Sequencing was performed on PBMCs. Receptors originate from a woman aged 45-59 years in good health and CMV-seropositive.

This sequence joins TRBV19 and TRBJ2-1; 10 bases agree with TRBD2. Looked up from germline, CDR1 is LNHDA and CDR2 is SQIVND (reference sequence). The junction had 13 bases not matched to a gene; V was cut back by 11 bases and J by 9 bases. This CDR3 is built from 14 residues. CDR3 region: CAFERGGLDAEQFF. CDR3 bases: TGTGCCTTCGAGCGGGGGGGCCTGGATGCTGAGCAGTTCTTC.

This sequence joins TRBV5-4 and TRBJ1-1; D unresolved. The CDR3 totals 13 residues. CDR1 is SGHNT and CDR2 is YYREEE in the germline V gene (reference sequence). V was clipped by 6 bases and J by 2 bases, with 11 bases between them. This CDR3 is CASTRHFNTEAFF. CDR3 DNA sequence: TGTGCCAGCACCAGACACTTCAACACTGAAGCTTTCTTT.

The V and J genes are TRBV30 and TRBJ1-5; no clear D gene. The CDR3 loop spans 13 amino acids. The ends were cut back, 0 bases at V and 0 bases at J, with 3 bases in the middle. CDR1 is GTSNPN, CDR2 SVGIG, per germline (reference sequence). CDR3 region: CAWSVRSNQPQHF. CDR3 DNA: TGTGCCTGGAGTGTCCGTAGCAATCAGCCCCAGCATTTT.

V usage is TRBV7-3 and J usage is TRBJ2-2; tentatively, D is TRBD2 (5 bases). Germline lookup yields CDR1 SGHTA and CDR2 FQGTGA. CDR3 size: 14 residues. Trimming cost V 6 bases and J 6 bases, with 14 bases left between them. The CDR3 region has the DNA TGTGCCAGCAGACTCGGGGTGACGGCCGGGGAGCTGTTTTTT. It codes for CASRLGVTAGELFF.

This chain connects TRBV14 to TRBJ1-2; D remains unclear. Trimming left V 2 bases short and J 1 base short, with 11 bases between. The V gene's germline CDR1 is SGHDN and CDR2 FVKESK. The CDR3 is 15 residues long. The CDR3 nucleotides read TGTGCCAGCAGCCAAACTGCGGGGTTTAACTATGGCTACACCTTC. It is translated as CASSQTAGFNYGYTF.

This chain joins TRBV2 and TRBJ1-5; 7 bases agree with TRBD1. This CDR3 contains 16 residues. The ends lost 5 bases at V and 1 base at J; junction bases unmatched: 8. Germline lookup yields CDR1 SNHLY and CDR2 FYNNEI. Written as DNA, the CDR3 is TGTGCCAGCAGTTTCCGATCGGGACAGAGCAATCAGCCCCAGCATTTT. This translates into CASSFRSGQSNQPQHF.

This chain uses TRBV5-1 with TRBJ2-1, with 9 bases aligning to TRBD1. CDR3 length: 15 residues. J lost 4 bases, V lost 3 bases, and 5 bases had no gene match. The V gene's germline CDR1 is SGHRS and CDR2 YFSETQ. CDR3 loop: CASSSGTGNYNEQFF. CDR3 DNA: TGCGCCAGCAGCTCAGGGACAGGGAATTACAATGAGCAGTTCTTC. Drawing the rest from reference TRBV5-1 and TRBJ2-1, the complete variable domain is KAGVTQTPRYLIKTRGQQVTLSCSPISGHRSVSWYQQTPGQGLQFLFEYFSETQRNKGNFPGRFSGRQFSNSRSEMNVSTLELGDSALYLCASSSGTGNYNEQFFGPGTRLTVL.

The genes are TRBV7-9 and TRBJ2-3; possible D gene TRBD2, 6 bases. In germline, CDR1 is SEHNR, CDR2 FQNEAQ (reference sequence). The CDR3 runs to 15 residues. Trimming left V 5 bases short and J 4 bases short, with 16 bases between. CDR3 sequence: CASSALTSAADTQYF. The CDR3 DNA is TGTGCCAGCAGCGCCCTGACTAGTGCGGCAGATACGCAGTATTTT.

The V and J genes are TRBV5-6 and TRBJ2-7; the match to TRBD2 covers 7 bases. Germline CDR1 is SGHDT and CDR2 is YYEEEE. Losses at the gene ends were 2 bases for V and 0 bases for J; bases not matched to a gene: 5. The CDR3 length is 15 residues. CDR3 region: CASSFREEPSYEQYF. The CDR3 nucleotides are TGTGCCAGCAGCTTCCGGGAGGAACCCTCCTACGAGCAGTACTTC.

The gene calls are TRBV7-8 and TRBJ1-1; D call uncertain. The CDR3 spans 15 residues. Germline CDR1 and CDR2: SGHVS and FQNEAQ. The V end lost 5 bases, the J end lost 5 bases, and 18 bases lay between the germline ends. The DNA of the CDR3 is TGTGCCAGCAGCACACTCTCCCACCCGAGGACTGAAGCTTTCTTT. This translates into CASSTLSHPRTEAFF.

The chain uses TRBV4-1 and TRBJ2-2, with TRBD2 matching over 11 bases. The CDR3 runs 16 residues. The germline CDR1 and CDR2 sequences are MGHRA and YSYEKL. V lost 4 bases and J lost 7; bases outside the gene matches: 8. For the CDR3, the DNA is TGCGCCAGCAGCCTGGGGACTAGCGGCCTTCACGGGGAGCTGTTTTTT. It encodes CASSLGTSGLHGELFF.

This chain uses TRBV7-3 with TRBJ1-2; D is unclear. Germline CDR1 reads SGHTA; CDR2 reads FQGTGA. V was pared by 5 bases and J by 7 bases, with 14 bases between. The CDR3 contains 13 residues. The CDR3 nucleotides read TGTGCCAGCAGCGCCACAGAGTTCACTGGCTACACCTTC. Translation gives CASSATEFTGYTF.

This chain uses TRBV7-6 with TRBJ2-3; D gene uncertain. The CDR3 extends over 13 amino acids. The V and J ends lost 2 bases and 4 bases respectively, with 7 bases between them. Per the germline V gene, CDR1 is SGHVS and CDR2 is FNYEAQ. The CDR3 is CASSLNSPDTQYF. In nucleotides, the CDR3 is TGTGCCAGCAGCTTAAACAGCCCAGATACGCAGTATTTT.

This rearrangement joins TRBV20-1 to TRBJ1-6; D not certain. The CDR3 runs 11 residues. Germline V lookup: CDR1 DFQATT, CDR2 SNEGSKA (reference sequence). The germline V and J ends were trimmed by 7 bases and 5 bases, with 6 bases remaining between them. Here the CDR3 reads CSVIDNSPLHF. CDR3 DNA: TGCAGTGTTATTGATAATTCACCCCTCCACTTT.

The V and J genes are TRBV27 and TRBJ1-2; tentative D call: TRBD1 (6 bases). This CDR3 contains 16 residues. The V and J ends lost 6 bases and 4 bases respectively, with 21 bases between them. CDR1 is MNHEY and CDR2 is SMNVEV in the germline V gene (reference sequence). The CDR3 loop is CASSSTIGGGLYGYTF. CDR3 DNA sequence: TGTGCCAGCAGCTCAACCATAGGGGGGGGTCTCTATGGCTACACCTTC.

Written as DNA, the CDR3 is TGTGCCAGTATTATCGCAGCGACGAACACTGAAGCTTTCTTT. It codes for CASIIAATNTEAFF. The V gene is TRBV19, the J gene TRBJ1-1; D is undetermined. Germline CDR1 and CDR2: LNHDA and SQIVND (reference sequence). V gave up 7 bases and J gave up 1 base, with 13 bases separating them. This CDR3 contains 14 residues.

CDR3 in amino acids: CASSSRTRPNSPLHF. In DNA form, the CDR3 reads TGTGCCAGCAGCTCCAGGACACGGCCTAATTCACCCCTCCACTTT. This chain joins TRBV5-4 and TRBJ1-6; TRBD1 is a possible D gene (5 bases). CDR1 is SGHNT, CDR2 YYREEE, per germline (reference sequence). The CDR3 runs 15 residues. V was trimmed by 3 bases and J by 6 bases, leaving 13 bases between them.

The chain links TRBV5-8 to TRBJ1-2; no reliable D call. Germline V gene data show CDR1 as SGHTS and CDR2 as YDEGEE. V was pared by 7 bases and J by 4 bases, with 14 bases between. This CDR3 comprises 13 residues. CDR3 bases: TGTGCCAGCCTCCCCCAATCGAGCTATGGCTACACCTTC. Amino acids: CASLPQSSYGYTF. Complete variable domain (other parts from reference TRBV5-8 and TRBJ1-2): EAGVTQSPTHLIKTRGQQATLRCSPISGHTSVYWYQQALGLGLQFLLWYDEGEERNRGNFPPRFSGRQFPNYSSELNVNALELEDSALYLCASLPQSSYGYTFGSGTRLTVV.

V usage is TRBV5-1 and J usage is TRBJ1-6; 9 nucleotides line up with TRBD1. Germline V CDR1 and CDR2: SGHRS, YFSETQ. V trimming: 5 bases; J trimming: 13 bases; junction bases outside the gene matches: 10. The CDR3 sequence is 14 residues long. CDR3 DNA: TGCGCCAGCAGGATACCGGGACAGGGAACTCCCCTCCACTTT. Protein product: CASRIPGQGTPLHF.

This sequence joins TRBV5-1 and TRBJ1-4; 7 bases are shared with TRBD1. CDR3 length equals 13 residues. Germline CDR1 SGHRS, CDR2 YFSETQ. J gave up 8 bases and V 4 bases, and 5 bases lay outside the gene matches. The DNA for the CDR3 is TGCGCCAGCAGCAGGACAGGTGCCGAAAAACTGTTTTTT. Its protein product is CASSRTGAEKLFF. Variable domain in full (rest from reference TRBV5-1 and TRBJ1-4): KAGVTQTPRYLIKTRGQQVTLSCSPISGHRSVSWYQQTPGQGLQFLFEYFSETQRNKGNFPGRFSGRQFSNSRSEMNVSTLELGDSALYLCASSRTGAEKLFFGSGTQLSVL.

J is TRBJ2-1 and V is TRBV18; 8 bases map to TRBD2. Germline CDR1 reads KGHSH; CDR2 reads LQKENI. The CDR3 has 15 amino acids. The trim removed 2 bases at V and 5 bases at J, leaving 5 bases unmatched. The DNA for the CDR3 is TGTGCCAGCTCACCAGAGTTAGCGGGGAACAATGAGCAGTTCTTC. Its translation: CASSPELAGNNEQFF.

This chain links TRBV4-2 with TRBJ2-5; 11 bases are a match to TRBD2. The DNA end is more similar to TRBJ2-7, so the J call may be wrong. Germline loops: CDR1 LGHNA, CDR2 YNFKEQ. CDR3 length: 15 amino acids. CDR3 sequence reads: CASSQALAGGLEQYF. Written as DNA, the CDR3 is TGTGCCAGCAGCCAAGCCCTAGCGGGGGGTCTCGAGCAGTACTTC.

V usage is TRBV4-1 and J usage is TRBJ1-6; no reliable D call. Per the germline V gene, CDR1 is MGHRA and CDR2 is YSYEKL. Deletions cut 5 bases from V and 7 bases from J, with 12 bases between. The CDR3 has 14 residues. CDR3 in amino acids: CASSYPYKNSPLHF. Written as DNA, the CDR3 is TGCGCCAGCAGCTACCCATACAAGAATTCACCCCTCCACTTT.

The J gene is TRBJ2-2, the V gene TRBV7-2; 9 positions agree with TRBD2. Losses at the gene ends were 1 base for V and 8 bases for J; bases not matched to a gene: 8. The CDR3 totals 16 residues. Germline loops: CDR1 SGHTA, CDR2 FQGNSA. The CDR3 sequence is CASSLDSGGLGGELFF. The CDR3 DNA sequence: TGTGCCAGCAGCTTAGACAGCGGGGGGCTAGGGGGGGAGCTGTTTTTT.

CDR3 bases: TGTGCCAGCAGCGTAGGTGCCCCGGGAGGGCGGGGAGGAGAGACCCAGTACTTC. Protein sequence: CASSVGAPGGRGGETQYF. V gene TRBV9 combines with J gene TRBJ2-5, with 8 positions matching TRBD2. This CDR3 is 18 amino acids long. Trimming at V came to 0 bases and at J to 4 bases, leaving 14 bases not matched to a gene. From germline, CDR1 is SGDLS and CDR2 YYNGEE.

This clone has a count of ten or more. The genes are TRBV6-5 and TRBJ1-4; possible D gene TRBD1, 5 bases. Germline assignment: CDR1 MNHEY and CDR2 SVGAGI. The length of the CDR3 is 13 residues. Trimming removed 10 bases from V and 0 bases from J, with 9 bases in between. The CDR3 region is CATGHPTNEKLFF. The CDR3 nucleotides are TGTGCCACCGGACATCCAACTAATGAAAAACTGTTTTTT.

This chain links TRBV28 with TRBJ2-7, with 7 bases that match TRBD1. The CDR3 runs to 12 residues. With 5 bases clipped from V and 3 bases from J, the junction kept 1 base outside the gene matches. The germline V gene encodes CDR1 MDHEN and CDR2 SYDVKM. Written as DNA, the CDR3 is TGTGCCAGCAGTCAGGGGGACTACGAGCAGTACTTC. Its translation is CASSQGDYEQYF.

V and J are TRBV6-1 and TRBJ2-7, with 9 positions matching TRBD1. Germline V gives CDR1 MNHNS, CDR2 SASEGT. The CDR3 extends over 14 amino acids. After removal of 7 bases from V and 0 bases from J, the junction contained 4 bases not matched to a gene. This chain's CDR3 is CASNTDRGSYEQYF. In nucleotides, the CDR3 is TGTGCCAGCAACACGGACAGGGGCTCCTACGAGCAGTACTTC.

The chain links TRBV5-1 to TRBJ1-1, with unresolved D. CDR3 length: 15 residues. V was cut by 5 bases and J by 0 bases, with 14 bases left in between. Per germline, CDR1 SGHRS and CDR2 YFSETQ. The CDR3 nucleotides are TGCGCCAGCAGTATGGTGGGCCGGTTGAACACTGAAGCTTTCTTT. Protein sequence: CASSMVGRLNTEAFF.

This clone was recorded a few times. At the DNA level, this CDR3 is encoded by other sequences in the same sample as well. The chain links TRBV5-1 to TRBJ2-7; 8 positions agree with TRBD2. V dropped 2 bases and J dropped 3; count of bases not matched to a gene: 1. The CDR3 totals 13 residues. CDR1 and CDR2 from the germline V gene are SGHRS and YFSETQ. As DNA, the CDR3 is TGCGCCAGCAGCTTTGCGGGGGGCTACGAGCAGTACTTC. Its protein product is CASSFAGGYEQYF.